Below, 23 T cell receptor beta chains from the same sample are listed, as sequenced in a study of a mutant IDH1 vaccine in newly diagnosed glioma. Described time point: week 11, during vaccination. Topical imiquimod was applied with each vaccine dose, which held 300 ug of mutant IDH1 20-mer peptide. These receptors' antigens are unknown. The repertoire was sequenced with immunoSEQ multiplex PCR; TCRdb's copy has only in-frame clones and lacks some. The repertoire holds 50,000 to 65,000 clones, 91% seen once, with approximately 2.5% in the top ten. The source material was PBMCs, sampled from a glioma patient whose treatment included an IDH1 peptide vaccine. Receptors were obtained from a man aged 50-60 years with glioma.

This chain connects TRBV10-2 to TRBJ2-7; D gene unclear. Germline CDR1 is WSHSY and CDR2 is SAAADI. This CDR3 is built from 17 residues. V was pared by 2 bases and J by 4 bases, with 21 bases between. The CDR3 protein is CASSENGWVPTSYEQYF. DNA for the CDR3: TGCGCCAGCAGTGAGAATGGATGGGTTCCAACCTCTTACGAGCAGTACTTC.

The V and J genes are TRBV7-3 and TRBJ1-5, with D possibly matching TRBD1 (6 bases). V lost 5 bases and J 5 bases, leaving 10 bases between the germline ends. The length of the CDR3 is 13 residues. CDR1 and CDR2 from the germline V gene are SGHTA and FQGTGA. DNA for the CDR3: TGTGCCAGCAGCCTACAGGGAGATCAGCCCCAGCATTTT. Amino acid sequence: CASSLQGDQPQHF. Using reference TRBV7-3 and TRBJ1-5 for the parts outside the CDR3, the full variable domain is GAGVSQTPSNKVTEKGKYVELRCDPISGHTALYWYRQSLGQGPEFLIYFQGTGAADDSGLPNDRFFAVRPEGSVSTLKIQRTERGDSAVYLCASSLQGDQPQHFGDGTRLSIL.

V usage is TRBV4-2 and J usage is TRBJ2-3; 8 bases map to TRBD2. The germline V gene encodes CDR1 LGHNA and CDR2 YNFKEQ. The CDR3 has 15 residues. J was trimmed by 0 bases and V by 3 bases; bases with no gene match: 2. The CDR3 sequence: CASSQAGGSTDTQYF. The CDR3 DNA sequence: TGTGCCAGCAGCCAGGCGGGGGGAAGCACAGATACGCAGTATTTT.

The J gene is TRBJ2-1, the V gene TRBV2; D tentatively fits TRBD1 or TRBD2 (5 bases each). Germline values: CDR1 SNHLY, CDR2 FYNNEI. This CDR3 is 13 amino acids long. V lost 8 bases, J lost 8 bases, and 16 bases lay in between. The CDR3, as DNA: TGTGCCAGCCGTGTTAGAGGGACCGATGAGCAGTTCTTC. Translated, it gives CASRVRGTDEQFF.

The chain employs TRBV5-5 and TRBJ1-5, with D unresolved. The CDR3 consists of 15 residues. Germline values: CDR1 SGHKS, CDR2 YYEKEE (reference sequence). V was cut by 2 bases and J by 1 base, with 10 bases left in between. The chain's CDR3 is CASSFGVVSNQPQHF. The CDR3 nucleotides are TGTGCCAGCAGCTTCGGCGTTGTAAGCAATCAGCCCCAGCATTTT.

The genes are TRBV6-1 and TRBJ2-7, with 13 bases that match TRBD2. The CDR3 consists of 15 residues. Germline lookup yields CDR1 MNHNS and CDR2 SASEGT. V lost 4 bases and J lost 5; bases outside the gene matches: 5. CDR3 DNA: TGTGCCAGCAGTGGACTAGCGGGAGGATCCGACGAGCAGTACTTC. This codes for CASSGLAGGSDEQYF.

This sequence joins TRBV10-3 and TRBJ2-7; D is unresolved. V shed 6 bases and J shed 5 bases, with 11 bases lying between them. Germline V gene data show CDR1 as ENHRY and CDR2 as SYGVKD. CDR3 size: 12 residues. CDR3 in amino acids: CAISKVGNEQYF. CDR3 in DNA: TGTGCCATCAGCAAAGTGGGGAACGAGCAGTACTTC.

Only one count was recorded for this clone. CDR3 loop: CASNYIGGPSYSNQPQHF. CDR3 sequence (DNA): TGTGCCAGCAACTATATAGGGGGGCCCTCGTATAGCAATCAGCCCCAGCATTTT. This chain connects TRBV7-9 to TRBJ1-5; a weak D match, TRBD1 (6 bases). Germline lookup yields CDR1 SEHNR and CDR2 FQNEAQ (reference sequence). Trimming took 7 bases from V and 0 from J, leaving 22 bases between them. The CDR3 extends over 18 amino acids.

The chain recombines TRBV7-3 with TRBJ2-3; TRBD1 agrees at 10 bases. The CDR3 loop spans 14 amino acids. The germline V gene encodes CDR1 SGHTA and CDR2 FQGTGA. The V segment lost 3 bases and the J segment 3 bases; nucleotides outside the gene matches: 0. CDR3 sequence: CASSLDRGTDTQYF. The CDR3 DNA follows: TGTGCCAGCAGCTTGGACAGGGGGACAGATACGCAGTATTTT.

A single count supports this clone. The chain carries TRBV4-1 and TRBJ2-5; 10 bases map to TRBD1. CDR1 is MGHRA, CDR2 YSYEKL, per germline. CDR3 length: 20 amino acids. Trimming at V came to 3 bases and at J to 0 bases, leaving 16 bases not matched to a gene. In DNA, the CDR3 is TGCGCCAGCAGCCAGGCCCCGGGACAGGGGCCCCCAACCAACCAAGAGACCCAGTACTTC. Translated: CASSQAPGQGPPTNQETQYF.

The chain links TRBV28 to TRBJ1-2, with TRBD1 matching over 9 bases. This CDR3 contains 14 residues. Unmatched junction bases numbered 9, after V lost 5 bases and J lost 8 bases. The V gene's germline CDR1 is MDHEN and CDR2 SYDVKM. This CDR3 is CASSPPDRGIGYTF. Written as DNA, the CDR3 is TGTGCCAGCAGTCCTCCGGACAGGGGCATAGGCTACACCTTC.

The chain couples TRBV7-2 to TRBJ1-3; 11 nucleotides agree with TRBD1. J gave up 5 bases and V 0 bases, and 9 bases lay outside the gene matches. Germline V gene sequence: CDR1 SGHTA, CDR2 FQGNSA. CDR3 length: 18 amino acids. The chain's CDR3 is CASSLAGTGGTGRNTIYF. CDR3 DNA sequence: TGTGCCAGCAGCTTAGCAGGGACAGGGGGGACGGGTAGAAACACCATATATTTT.

This clone was detected once. The V and J genes are TRBV6-1 and TRBJ1-3; D is possibly TRBD1 (6 bases). Germline V gives CDR1 MNHNS, CDR2 SASEGT. CDR3 length equals 14 residues. V was trimmed by 4 bases and J by 0 bases, leaving 7 bases between them. In DNA, the CDR3 is TGTGCCAGCAGTGTAGGGGGCTCTGGAAACACCATATATTTT. Residues: CASSVGGSGNTIYF.

Here the CDR3 DNA reads TGTGCCAGCAGCGTAGCTCAGCGGGGTTCCACAGATACGCAGTATTTT. It codes for CASSVAQRGSTDTQYF. The V and J genes are TRBV9 and TRBJ2-3, with 7 bases identical to TRBD2. Germline V gene data show CDR1 as SGDLS and CDR2 as YYNGEE. The V segment lost 0 bases and the J segment 2 bases; nucleotides outside the gene matches: 6. The CDR3 spans 16 residues.

The V and J genes are TRBV5-8 and TRBJ1-3; D uncertain. CDR1 is SGHTS and CDR2 is YDEGEE in the germline V gene. This CDR3 spans 13 amino acids. V was clipped by 4 bases and J by 2 bases, with 7 bases between them. CDR3 region: CASSGLPGNTIYF. CDR3 in DNA: TGTGCCAGCAGCGGACTGCCTGGAAACACCATATATTTT.

The rearrangement links TRBV28 to TRBJ2-1; 9 bases align to TRBD2. Germline V gene sequence: CDR1 MDHEN, CDR2 SYDVKM. V trimming: 2 bases; J trimming: 0 bases; junction bases outside the gene matches: 14. The CDR3 covers 20 residues. The CDR3 here is CASSLGSTYSGRSSYNEQFF. The CDR3 DNA reads as TGTGCCAGCAGTTTAGGCTCAACCTATAGCGGGAGAAGCTCCTACAATGAGCAGTTCTTC. The full variable domain, with the rest looked up from reference TRBV28 and TRBJ2-1, is DVKVTQSSRYLVKRTGEKVFLECVQDMDHENMFWYRQDPGLGLRLIYFSYDVKMKEKGDIPEGYSVSREKKERFSLILESASTNQTSMYLCASSLGSTYSGRSSYNEQFFGPGTRLTVL.

The chain uses TRBV7-2 and TRBJ2-3; D perhaps matches TRBD2 (5 bases). Germline CDR1 is SGHTA and CDR2 is FQGNSA. The V end lost 2 bases, the J end lost 3 bases, and 15 bases lay between the germline ends. The CDR3 runs to 16 residues. In nucleotides, the CDR3 is TGTGCCAGCAGCTTAAAGTTAGCGTTGGGTACAGATACGCAGTATTTT. It translates to CASSLKLALGTDTQYF.

The chain uses TRBV28 and TRBJ1-3; D unclear. Germline assignment: CDR1 MDHEN and CDR2 SYDVKM. V gave up 0 bases and J gave up 0 bases, with 6 bases separating them. The CDR3 runs 15 residues. DNA for the CDR3: TGTGCCAGCAGTTTATGGTTAGGCTCTGGAAACACCATATATTTT. Translated, it gives CASSLWLGSGNTIYF.

V usage is TRBV7-9 and J usage is TRBJ2-7; the match to TRBD1 covers 8 bases. With 5 bases clipped from V and 5 bases from J, the junction kept 8 bases outside the gene matches. Germline V gene lookup returns CDR1 SEHNR and CDR2 FQNEAQ (reference sequence). The CDR3 is made up of 14 amino acids. The CDR3 coding sequence is TGTGCCAGCAGCCCACAGGGGGAAGCCCACGAGCAGTACTTC. It yields the protein CASSPQGEAHEQYF. The variable domain in full, completed from reference TRBV7-9 and TRBJ2-7, reads DTGVSQNPRHKITKRGQNVTFRCDPISEHNRLYWYRQTLGQGPEFLTYFQNEAQLEKSRLLSDRFSAERPKGSFSTLEIQRTEQGDSAMYLCASSPQGEAHEQYFGPGTRLTVT.

The CDR3 loop is CASSPSTGGAQTQYF. The CDR3 DNA sequence: TGTGCCAGCTCACCGTCGACAGGGGGCGCTCAGACCCAGTACTTC. V and J are TRBV18 and TRBJ2-5; 10 nucleotides agree with TRBD1. The ends lost 3 bases at V and 6 bases at J; junction bases unmatched: 7. This CDR3 spans 15 amino acids. Per germline, CDR1 KGHSH and CDR2 LQKENI.

This clone was picked up one time. This chain joins TRBV4-3 and TRBJ2-5, with TRBD2 matching over 10 bases. J was trimmed by 4 bases and V by 0 bases; bases with no gene match: 5. The CDR3 contains 16 residues. From germline, CDR1 is LGHNA and CDR2 YSLEER. The CDR3 loop reads CASSQDWASGRETQYF. The CDR3 nucleotides are TGCGCCAGCAGCCAAGATTGGGCTAGCGGGAGAGAGACCCAGTACTTC.

J is TRBJ1-1 and V is TRBV27; D remains ambiguous. Germline CDR1 and CDR2: MNHEY and SMNVEV (reference sequence). The CDR3 sequence is 16 residues long. Trimming stripped 5 bases from V and 5 bases from J, with 21 bases between. The CDR3 DNA is TGTGCCAGCAGTGGGTACACTCCCCCCGGAGGGACTGAAGCTTTCTTT. It codes for CASSGYTPPGGTEAFF.

The chain is built from TRBV10-3 and TRBJ2-1; D remains ambiguous. CDR3 length: 14 amino acids. Germline CDR1 and CDR2: ENHRY and SYGVKD. The germline V and J ends were trimmed by 0 bases and 0 bases, with 3 bases remaining between them. The CDR3 protein is CAISESNSYNEQFF. CDR3 coding DNA: TGTGCCATCAGTGAGTCGAACTCCTACAATGAGCAGTTCTTC.